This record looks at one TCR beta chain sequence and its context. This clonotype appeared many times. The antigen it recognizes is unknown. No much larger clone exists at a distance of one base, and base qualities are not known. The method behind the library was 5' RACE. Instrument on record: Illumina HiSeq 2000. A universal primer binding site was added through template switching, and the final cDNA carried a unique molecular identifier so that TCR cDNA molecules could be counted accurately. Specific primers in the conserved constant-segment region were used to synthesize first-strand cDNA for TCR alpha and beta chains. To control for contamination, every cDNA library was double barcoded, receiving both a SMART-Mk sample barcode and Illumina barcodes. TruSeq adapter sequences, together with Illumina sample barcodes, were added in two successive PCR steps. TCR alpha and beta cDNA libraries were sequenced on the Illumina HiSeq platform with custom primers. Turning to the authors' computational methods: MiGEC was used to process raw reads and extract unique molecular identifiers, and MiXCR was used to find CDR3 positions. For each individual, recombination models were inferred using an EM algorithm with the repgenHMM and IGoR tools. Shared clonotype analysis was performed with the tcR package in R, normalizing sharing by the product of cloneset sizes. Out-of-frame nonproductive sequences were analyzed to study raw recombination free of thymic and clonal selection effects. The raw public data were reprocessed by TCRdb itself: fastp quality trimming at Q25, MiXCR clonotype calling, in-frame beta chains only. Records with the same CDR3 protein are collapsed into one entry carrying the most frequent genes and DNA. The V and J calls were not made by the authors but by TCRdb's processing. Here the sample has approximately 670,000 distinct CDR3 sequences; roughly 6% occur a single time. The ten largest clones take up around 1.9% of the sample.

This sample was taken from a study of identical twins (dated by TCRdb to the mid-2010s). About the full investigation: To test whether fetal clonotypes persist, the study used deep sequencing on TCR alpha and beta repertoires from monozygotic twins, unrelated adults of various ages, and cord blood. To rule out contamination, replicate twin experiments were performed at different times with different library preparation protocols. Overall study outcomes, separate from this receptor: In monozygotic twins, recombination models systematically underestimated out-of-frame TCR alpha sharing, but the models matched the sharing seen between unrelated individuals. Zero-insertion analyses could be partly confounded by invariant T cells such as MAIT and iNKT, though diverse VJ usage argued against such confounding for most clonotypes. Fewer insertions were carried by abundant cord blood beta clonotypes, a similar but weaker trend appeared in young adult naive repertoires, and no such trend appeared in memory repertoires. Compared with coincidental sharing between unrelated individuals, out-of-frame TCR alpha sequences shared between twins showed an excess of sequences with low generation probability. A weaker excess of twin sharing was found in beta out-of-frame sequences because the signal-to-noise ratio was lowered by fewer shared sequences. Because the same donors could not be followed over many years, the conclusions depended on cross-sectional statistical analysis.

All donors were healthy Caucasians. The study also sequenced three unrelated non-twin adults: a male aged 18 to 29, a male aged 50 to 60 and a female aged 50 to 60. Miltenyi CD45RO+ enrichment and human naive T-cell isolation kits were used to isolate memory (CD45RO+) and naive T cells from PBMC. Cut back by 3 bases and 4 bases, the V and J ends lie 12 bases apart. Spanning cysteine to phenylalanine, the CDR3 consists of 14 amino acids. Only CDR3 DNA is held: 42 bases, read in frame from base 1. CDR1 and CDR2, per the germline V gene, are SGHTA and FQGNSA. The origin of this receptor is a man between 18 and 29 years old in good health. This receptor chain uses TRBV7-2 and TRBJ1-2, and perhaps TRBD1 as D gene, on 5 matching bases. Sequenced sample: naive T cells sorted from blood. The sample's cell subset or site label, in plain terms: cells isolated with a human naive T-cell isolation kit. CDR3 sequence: CASSLQTVPYGYTF. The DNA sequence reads TGTGCCAGCAGCTTGCAGACAGTTCCCTATGGCTACACCTTC.